This TCR beta chain was recorded in a study of CD8 T cells in Susac syndrome. The V end lost 5 bases, the J end lost 2 bases, and 25 bases lay between the germline ends. The CDR3 has 18 residues. The germline CDR1 and CDR2 sequences are MNHEY and SMNVEV (reference sequence). Study observations and caveats: Regarding the TCR sequencing and HLA analysis, the study admitted that a relatively small number of individuals were involved. In Susac syndrome, the CD4+ T cell repertoires did not show clonal expansion.

Turning to this clonotype: Its specificity is not known.

Reverse transcription of 0.5 to 1 ug RNA was performed with random hexamers. MiXCR, applied by TCRdb to the immunoSEQ multiplex PCR reads, yields one record per CDR3 protein. The repertoire has 170,000 or so distinct CDR3 sequences, approximately 94% of them found once; the top ten carry 0.1% to 0.13%. The sample comprised CD4+ T cells from PBMCs. This sequence was found in a human donor with Susac syndrome. The chain is built from TRBV27 and TRBJ2-7, with D possibly matching TRBD1 (5 bases). CDR3 nucleotide sequence: TGTGCCAGCAGTCCAACCCGGCAGGGTTTTAATCCTACCTACGAGCAGTACTTC. It specifies CASSPTRQGFNPTYEQYF.